This TCR beta chain was captured by sequencing in a study of glioma-infiltrating T cells after dendritic cell vaccination. Time point of the sample: after dendritic cell vaccination, including at tumor progression/relapse. Isocitrate dehydrogenase mutation was absent in all glioblastoma patients. Amplification used 60 V beta primers and 13 J beta primers. TCRdb keeps only in-frame clones here, not all; method: immunoSEQ multiplex PCR. The sample shows roughly 88,000 clones, approximately 75% of them seen only once. The CDR3 is 15 residues long. Germline CDR1 MNHNS, CDR2 SASEGT. The germline V and J ends were trimmed by 3 bases and 1 base, with 12 bases remaining between them. Worth noting for this clone: Its target is not known.

Study outcomes and limitations: Survival was not directly related to TCR clonality in these patients. Patients with more pretreatment TILs had longer time to progression and survival.

The chain joins TRBV6-1 to TRBJ1-1; TRBD1 is a possible D gene (5 bases). This TCR came from a human donor with glioblastoma. The sample consisted of blood, taken after dendritic cell vaccination. CDR3 nucleotide sequence: TGTGCCAGCAGTGAGCCCTTCACAGGGAACACTGAAGCTTTCTTT. Translated, it gives CASSEPFTGNTEAFF.